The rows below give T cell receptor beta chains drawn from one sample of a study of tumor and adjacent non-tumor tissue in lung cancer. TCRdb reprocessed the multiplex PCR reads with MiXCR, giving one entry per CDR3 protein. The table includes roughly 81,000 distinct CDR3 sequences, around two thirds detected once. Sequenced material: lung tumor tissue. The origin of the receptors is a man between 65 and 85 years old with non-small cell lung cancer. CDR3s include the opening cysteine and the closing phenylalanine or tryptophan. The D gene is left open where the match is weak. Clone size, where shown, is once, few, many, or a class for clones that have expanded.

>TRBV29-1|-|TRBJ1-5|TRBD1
CSVRTGGSQPRHF
TGCAGCGTCCGGACAGGGGGCAGTCAGCCCCGGCATTTT
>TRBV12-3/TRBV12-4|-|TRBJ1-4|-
CASSPDRFNEKLFF
TGTGCCAGCAGCCCTGACAGGTTTAATGAAAAACTGTTTTTT
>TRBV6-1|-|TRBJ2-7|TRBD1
CANSELRQGLYEQYF
TGTGCCAACAGTGAACTCAGACAGGGCCTCTACGAGCAGTACTTC
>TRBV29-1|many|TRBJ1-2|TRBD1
CSARGTGDYGYTF
TGCAGCGCCCGAGGGACAGGGGATTATGGCTACACCTTC
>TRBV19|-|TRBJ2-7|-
CASRLAQNHYEQYF
TGTGCCAGTAGACTAGCCCAAAATCACTACGAGCAGTACTTC
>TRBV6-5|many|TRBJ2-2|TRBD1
CASSPGTGIGELFF
TGTGCCAGCAGTCCCGGGACAGGAATCGGGGAGCTGTTTTTT
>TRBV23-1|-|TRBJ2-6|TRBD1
CASSHDREFSGANVLTF
TGCGCCAGCAGTCATGACAGGGAATTCTCTGGGGCCAACGTCCTGACTTTC
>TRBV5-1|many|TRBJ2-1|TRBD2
CASKSGGGNYNEQFF
TGCGCCAGCAAATCCGGGGGAGGGAATTACAATGAGCAGTTCTTC
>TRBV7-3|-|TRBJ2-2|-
CASGQGGGTGELFF
TGTGCCAGCGGTCAGGGAGGGGGCACCGGGGAGCTGTTTTTT
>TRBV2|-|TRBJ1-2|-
CASKKDTNYGYTF
TGTGCCAGCAAAAAGGACACTAACTATGGCTACACCTTC
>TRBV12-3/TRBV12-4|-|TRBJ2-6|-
CASSFGNSWVNVLTF
TGTGCCAGCAGTTTTGGGAACTCTTGGGTCAACGTCCTGACTTTC
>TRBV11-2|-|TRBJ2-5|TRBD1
CAGSMTGGTITQYF
TGTGCCGGCAGCATGACAGGGGGCACGATCACCCAGTACTTC
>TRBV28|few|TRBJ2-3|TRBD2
CASSLRGGPGYTQYF
TGTGCCAGCAGTTTAAGGGGAGGGCCGGGATATACGCAGTATTTT
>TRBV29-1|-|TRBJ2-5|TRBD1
CSVGDRVGETQYF
TGCAGCGTGGGGGACAGGGTAGGGGAGACCCAGTACTTC
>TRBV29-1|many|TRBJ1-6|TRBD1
CSVDSGGNSPLHF
TGCAGCGTTGATTCAGGGGGAAATTCACCCCTCCACTTT
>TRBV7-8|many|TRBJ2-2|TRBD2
CASMSSGSWTGELFF
TGTGCCAGCATGTCTAGCGGGAGCTGGACCGGGGAGCTGTTTTTT
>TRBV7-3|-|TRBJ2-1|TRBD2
CASSLIAGGNFGNEQFF
TGTGCCAGCAGCTTAATTGCGGGGGGTAATTTTGGGAATGAGCAGTTCTTC
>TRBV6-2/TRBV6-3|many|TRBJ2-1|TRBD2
CASSFGGASLEQFF
TGTGCCAGCAGCTTCGGGGGGGCGTCCCTTGAGCAGTTCTTC
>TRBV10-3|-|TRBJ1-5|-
CAIRELNTQHF
TGTGCCATCAGGGAACTCAATACACAGCATTTT
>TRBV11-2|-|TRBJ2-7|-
CASSTDIVYEQYF
TGTGCCAGCAGCACCGACATAGTCTACGAGCAGTACTTC
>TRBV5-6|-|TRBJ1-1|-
CASGLAGVRNTEAFF
TGTGCCAGCGGCTTGGCAGGGGTTCGGAACACTGAAGCTTTCTTT
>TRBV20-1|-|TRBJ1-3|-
CSDTPDQGSGNTIYF
TGCAGTGATACTCCGGACCAGGGGTCTGGAAACACCATATATTTT
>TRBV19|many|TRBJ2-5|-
CASSIQGTRETQYF
TGTGCCAGTAGTATCCAGGGAACGAGGGAGACCCAGTACTTC
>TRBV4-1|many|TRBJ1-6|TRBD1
CASSQDPPGQGARWSLHF
TGCGCCAGCAGCCAAGATCCCCCGGGACAGGGGGCCCGGTGGTCCCTCCACTTT
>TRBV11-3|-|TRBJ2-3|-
CASSPVQTKYTGTQYF
TGTGCCAGCAGCCCGGTACAGACAAAATACACAGGTACGCAGTATTTT
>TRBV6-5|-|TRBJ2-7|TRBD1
CASMQRDSYEHYF
TGTGCCAGCATGCAACGGGACAGCTACGAGCACTACTTT
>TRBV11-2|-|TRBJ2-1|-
CASNQDTSAYNEQFF
TGTGCCAGCAACCAAGACACTTCAGCCTACAATGAGCAGTTCTTC
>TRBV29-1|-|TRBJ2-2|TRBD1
CSARRTGGWSTGELLF
TGCAGCGCCCGGCGCACAGGGGGATGGAGCACCGGGGAGCTGCTTTTT
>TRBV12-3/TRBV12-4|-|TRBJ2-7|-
CAGSRGSEQYF
TGTGCCGGCAGCCGGGGATCCGAGCAGTACTTC
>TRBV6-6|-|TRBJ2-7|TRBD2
CASGRSRGSYEQYF
TGTGCCAGCGGCCGGTCGCGCGGGAGCTACGAGCAGTACTTC
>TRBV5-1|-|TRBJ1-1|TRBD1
CASSPGRGQMGTEDFF
TGCGCCAGCAGCCCGGGGAGGGGGCAAATGGGCACTGAAGATTTCTTT
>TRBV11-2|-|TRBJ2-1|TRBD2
CTSSRRLAGGPGATEQFF
TGTACCAGCAGCCGCAGACTAGCGGGGGGACCAGGGGCAACTGAGCAGTTCTTC
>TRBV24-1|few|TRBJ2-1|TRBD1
CATSDFKTGKQFF
TGTGCCACCAGTGATTTTAAGACAGGGAAGCAGTTCTTC
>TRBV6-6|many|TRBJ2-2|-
CASSRGPGVGFGGELFF
TGTGCCAGCAGTAGGGGACCGGGTGTGGGATTTGGCGGGGAGCTGTTTTTT
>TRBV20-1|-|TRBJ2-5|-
CSARDPTDSVLETQYF
TGCAGTGCTAGAGACCCCACCGATAGCGTGTTAGAGACCCAGTACTTC
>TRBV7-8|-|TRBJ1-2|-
CASSSGVHGYTF
TGTGCCAGCAGCTCAGGGGTCCATGGCTACACCTTC
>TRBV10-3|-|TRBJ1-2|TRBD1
CVIEETGDGYTF
TGTGTCATCGAAGAGACAGGGGATGGTTACACCTTC
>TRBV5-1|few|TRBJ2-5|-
CASGLGGGGQETQYF
TGCGCCAGCGGCCTGGGAGGGGGGGGGCAAGAGACCCAGTACTTC
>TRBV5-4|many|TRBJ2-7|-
CASSFGGQRGDYEQYF
TGTGCCAGCAGCTTTGGGGGACAGAGGGGGGACTACGAGCAGTACTTC
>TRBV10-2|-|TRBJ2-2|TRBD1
CASSDWGRPTGELLF
TGCGCCAGCAGTGATTGGGGGCGCCCCACAGGGGAGCTGCTTTTT
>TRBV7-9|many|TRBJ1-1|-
CASSLGRVNTEAFF
TGTGCCAGCAGCCTGGGGCGAGTGAACACTGAAGCTTTCTTT
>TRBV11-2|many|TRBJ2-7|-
CASSPPPGLQYF
TGTGCCAGCAGCCCCCCCCCTGGCCTGCAGTACTTC
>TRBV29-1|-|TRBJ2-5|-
CSASAGGNLETQYF
TGCAGCGCCTCGGCTGGCGGCAACCTAGAGACCCAGTACTTC
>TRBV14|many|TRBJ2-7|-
CASSQPGRGTSYEQYF
TGTGCCAGCAGCCAACCGGGTAGGGGAACATCCTACGAGCAGTACTTC
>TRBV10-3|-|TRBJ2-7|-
CAISESLSGDEQCF
TGTGCCATCAGTGAGTCGTTATCGGGTGACGAGCAGTGCTTC
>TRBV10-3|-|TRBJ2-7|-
CATRGRDCEQYF
TGTGCCACCAGGGGCCGGGACTGCGAGCAGTACTTC
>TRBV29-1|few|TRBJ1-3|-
CSVTSQGYGNTIYF
TGCAGCGTTACGTCTCAGGGATATGGAAACACCATATATTTT
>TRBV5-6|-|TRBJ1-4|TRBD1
CASSPIQQGTEKLVF
TGTGCCAGCAGCCCGATCCAACAGGGGACGGAAAAACTGGTTTTT
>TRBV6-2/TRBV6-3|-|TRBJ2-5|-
CTSTDIQETQYF
TGTACCAGCACGGACATACAAGAGACCCAGTACTTC
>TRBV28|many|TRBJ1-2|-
CASRTRGRPGGDYGYTF
TGTGCCAGCAGGACCCGGGGCAGACCCGGAGGTGACTATGGCTACACCTTC
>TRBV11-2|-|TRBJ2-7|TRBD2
CASSLGTSGSHEHYF
TGTGCCAGCAGTCTTGGGACTAGCGGGAGCCACGAGCACTACTTC
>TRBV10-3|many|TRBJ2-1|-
CASSPGPTYNEQFF
TGTGCCAGCTCTCCCGGGCCAACCTACAATGAGCAGTTCTTC
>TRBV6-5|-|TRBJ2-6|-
CASSYHTGSGAF
TGTGCCAGCAGTTACCACACGGGGTCCGGGGCTTTC